The entry that follows covers one T cell receptor beta chain sequence. Per the authors' pipeline: Reference gene primer amplification in the assay estimated nucleated cell counts. The assay was immunoSEQ multiplex PCR, and TCRdb's table has in-frame clones only and misses some. V and J calls and clone size are those listed in that table; D and trimming were worked out from the DNA. The table shows some 220,000 clones, with over 75% occurring only once. V lost 5 bases to trimming and J lost 6 bases; unmatched junction nucleotides: 8. Germline V gives CDR1 SGHVS, CDR2 FQNEAQ. The CDR3 extends over 14 amino acids. This sample stems from a study of blood T cell repertoires in COVID-19. Across the study: Specimens from acute and convalescent COVID-19 originated in the United States, Italy and Spain. T cells, B-cell-depleted T cells, or PBMCs supplied cDNA or gDNA.

The study drew participants aged 18 to 89 years from 20 to 30 US areas. The TCR was taken from a woman between 18 and 30 years old in a cohort exposed to, infected with or recovered from COVID-19 (not recorded which). Sample: PBMCs or T cells enriched from blood (not recorded which). This sequence joins TRBV7-8 and TRBJ2-7; 9 positions match TRBD1. The CDR3 DNA is TGTGCCAGCAGCATCCGGGACAGGGTGTTCGAGCAGTACTTC. Translated: CASSIRDRVFEQYF.